These T cell receptor beta chains were read from a single sample in a study of cytomegalovirus exposure and HLA in healthy donors. The repertoire was sequenced with immunoSEQ multiplex PCR; TCRdb's copy has only in-frame clones and lacks some. The sample contains some 140,000 clones, approximately 80% of which appear only once. The sample was PBMCs. Every receptor here comes from a man between 35 and 55 years old in good health and CMV-seronegative. CDR3s include the opening cysteine and the closing phenylalanine or tryptophan. D genes are given only for firm matches. Clone size is given for some rows only: seen once, a few or many times, or a class if the clone is expanded.

NA,TRBJ1-1,NA,TRBV21-1,CASSTYRDTEAFF,TGTGCCAGCAGCACATACAGGGACACTGAAGCTTTCTTT
NA,TRBJ1-2,NA,TRBV10-3,CAISESLPGVDYGYTF,TGTGCCATCAGTGAGTCGCTTCCAGGGGTTGACTATGGCTACACCTTC
NA,TRBJ1-2,NA,TRBV19,CASSIGGSYGYTF,TGTGCCAGTAGTATTGGGGGGAGCTATGGCTACACCTTC
TRBD2,TRBJ2-3,few,TRBV29-1,CSGRTSGTDTQYF,TGCAGCGGCCGGACTAGCGGCACAGATACGCAGTATTTT
TRBD1,TRBJ1-1,NA,TRBV5-4,CASSLTTTGEGEAFF,TGTGCCAGCAGCTTGACAACGACAGGGGAAGGTGAAGCTTTCTTT
TRBD1,TRBJ2-1,NA,TRBV6-6,CASSSIQGNNYNEQFF,TGTGCCAGCAGTTCTATACAGGGGAACAACTACAATGAGCAGTTCTTC
NA,TRBJ2-2,few,TRBV7-3,CASSRHDRTGDTGELFF,TGTGCCAGCAGCCGACATGATCGAACCGGGGACACCGGGGAGCTGTTTTTT
TRBD2,TRBJ2-1,NA,TRBV7-9,CASSRSVSGRSNEQFF,TGTGCCAGCAGCCGCTCCGTTAGCGGGAGATCCAATGAGCAGTTCTTC
TRBD1,TRBJ2-6,NA,TRBV29-1,CSVDVEGADSGANVLTF,TGCAGCGTTGATGTTGAGGGGGCGGATTCTGGGGCCAACGTCCTGACTTTC
TRBD2,TRBJ2-2,NA,TRBV27,CASSLWFLAGGRSGELFF,TGTGCCAGCAGTTTATGGTTCCTAGCGGGAGGGCGAAGCGGGGAGCTGTTTTTT
NA,TRBJ2-3,NA,TRBV5-5,CASSSGTSTDTQYF,TGTGCCAGCAGCTCGGGAACTAGCACAGATACGCAGTATTTT
TRBD1,TRBJ1-3,NA,TRBV6-5,CASRRTGVNGNTIYF,TGTGCCAGCAGACGCACAGGGGTGAATGGAAACACCATATATTTT
TRBD1,TRBJ1-1,NA,TRBV5-1,CASSMGQGHTEAFF,TGCGCCAGCAGTATGGGACAGGGCCACACTGAAGCTTTCTTT
NA,TRBJ1-3,NA,TRBV30,CAWSVQPGNTIYF,TGTGCCTGGAGTGTACAGCCTGGAAACACCATATATTTT
NA,TRBJ2-7,once,TRBV4-3,CASSQDHGRVHEQYF,TGCGCCAGCAGCCAAGATCATGGCAGGGTCCACGAGCAGTACTTC
NA,TRBJ2-5,NA,TRBV18,CASSREETQYF,TGTGCCAGCTCACGGGAGGAGACCCAGTACTTC
TRBD1,TRBJ2-5,NA,TRBV5-4,CASSSGGWETQYF,TGTGCCAGCAGCTCAGGGGGATGGGAGACCCAGTACTTC
TRBD1,TRBJ2-7,NA,TRBV27,CASSQGTGRHEQYF,TGTGCCAGCAGTCAGGGGACAGGGCGCCACGAGCAGTACTTC
TRBD1,TRBJ1-2,NA,TRBV2,CASSAGQGDGESGYTF,TGTGCCAGCAGTGCTGGACAGGGGGACGGAGAATCTGGCTACACCTTC
TRBD1,TRBJ2-2,NA,TRBV28,CASSSQGLGVTGELFF,TGTGCCAGCAGTTCACAGGGGCTCGGGGTGACCGGGGAGCTGTTTTTT
TRBD1,TRBJ1-1,NA,TRBV19,CASSPAGDRMESGTEAFF,TGTGCCAGTAGTCCGGCGGGGGACAGGATGGAGTCGGGGACTGAAGCTTTCTTT
NA,TRBJ1-4,NA,TRBV2,CASNGGATNEKLFF,TGTGCCAGCAATGGGGGGGCAACTAATGAAAAACTGTTTTTT
TRBD2,TRBJ2-7,NA,TRBV29-1,CSVLSGTISYEQYF,TGCAGCGTCCTTAGCGGGACTATCTCCTACGAGCAGTACTTC
NA,TRBJ2-7,NA,TRBV5-6,CASSLGGGEQYF,TGTGCCAGCAGCTTGGGTGGAGGCGAGCAGTACTTC
TRBD1,TRBJ1-4,NA,TRBV6-5,CASRRQGVHEKLFF,TGTGCCAGCAGAAGACAGGGGGTTCACGAAAAACTGTTTTTT
TRBD1,TRBJ2-3,NA,TRBV5-6,CASSLGQGPATDTQYF,TGTGCCAGCAGCCTCGGACAGGGGCCTGCCACAGATACGCAGTATTTT
NA,TRBJ1-1,NA,TRBV7-9,CASSPRVFVTEAFF,TGTGCCAGCAGCCCCCGTGTATTTGTGACTGAAGCTTTCTTT
TRBD2,TRBJ2-7,NA,TRBV28,CASSPRLAGVSVEQYF,TGTGCCAGCAGTCCCAGACTAGCGGGAGTTTCCGTCGAGCAGTACTTC